This TCR beta chain was sequenced in a study of T cell responses to AZD1222 COVID-19 vaccine. On the study more broadly: Second-dose groups at about 4 or about 12 weeks were pooled.

Sequencing was performed with immunoSEQ multiplex PCR; in TCRdb, only in-frame clones are kept and a portion is missing. The sample has 72,000 or so clones; 75% to 90% are singletons. Study-level findings and limits: Clonal diversity was possibly underestimated, and white British individuals and females predominated among donors.

Per the germline V gene, CDR1 is SQVTM and CDR2 is ANQGSEA. Deletions cut 7 bases from V and 4 bases from J, with 16 bases between. CDR3 length: 13 residues. A remark on this clone: What it binds is unknown.

The receptor comes from an adult in good health. This chain connects TRBV29-1 to TRBJ1-2, with D perhaps matching TRBD1 (6 bases). Sequenced here: peripheral blood, sampled on day 0 of AZD1222 vaccination. DNA for the CDR3: TGCAGCGCCTCGGGGGGGCAGGCCTATGGCTACACCTTC. Protein product: CSASGGQAYGYTF.